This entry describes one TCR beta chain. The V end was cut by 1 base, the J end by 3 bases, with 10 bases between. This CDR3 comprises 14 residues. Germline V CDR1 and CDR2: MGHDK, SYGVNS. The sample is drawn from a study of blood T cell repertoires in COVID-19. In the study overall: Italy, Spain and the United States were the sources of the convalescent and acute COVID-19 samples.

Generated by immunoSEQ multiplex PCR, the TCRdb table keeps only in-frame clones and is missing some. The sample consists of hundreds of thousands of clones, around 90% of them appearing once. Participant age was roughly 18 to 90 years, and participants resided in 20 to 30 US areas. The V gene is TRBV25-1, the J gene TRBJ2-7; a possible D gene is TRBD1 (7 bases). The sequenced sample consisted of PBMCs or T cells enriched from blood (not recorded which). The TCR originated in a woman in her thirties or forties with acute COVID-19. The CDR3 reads CASSESGDSYEQYF. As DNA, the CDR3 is TGTGCCAGCAGTGAATCGGGGGACAGCTACGAGCAGTACTTC.